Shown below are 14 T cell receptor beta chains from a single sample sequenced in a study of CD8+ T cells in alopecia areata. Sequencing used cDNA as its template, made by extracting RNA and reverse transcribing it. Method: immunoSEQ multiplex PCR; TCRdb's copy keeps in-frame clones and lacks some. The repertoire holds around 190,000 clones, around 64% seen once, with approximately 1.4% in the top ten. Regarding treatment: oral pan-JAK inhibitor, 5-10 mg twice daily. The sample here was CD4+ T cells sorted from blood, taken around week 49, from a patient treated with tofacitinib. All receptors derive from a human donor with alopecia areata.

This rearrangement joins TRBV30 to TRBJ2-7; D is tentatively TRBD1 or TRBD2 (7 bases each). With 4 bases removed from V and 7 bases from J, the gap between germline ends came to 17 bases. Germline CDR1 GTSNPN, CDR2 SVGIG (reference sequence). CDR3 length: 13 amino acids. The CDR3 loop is CAWTGQVGGEQYF. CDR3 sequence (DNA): TGTGCCTGGACCGGACAGGTCGGGGGGGAGCAGTACTTC. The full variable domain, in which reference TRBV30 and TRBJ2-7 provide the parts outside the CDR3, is SQTIHQWPATLVQPVGSPLSLECTVEGTSNPNLYWYRQAAGRGLQLLFYSVGIGQISSEVPQNLSASRPQDRQFILSSKKLLLSDSGFYLCAWTGQVGGEQYFGPGTRLTVT.

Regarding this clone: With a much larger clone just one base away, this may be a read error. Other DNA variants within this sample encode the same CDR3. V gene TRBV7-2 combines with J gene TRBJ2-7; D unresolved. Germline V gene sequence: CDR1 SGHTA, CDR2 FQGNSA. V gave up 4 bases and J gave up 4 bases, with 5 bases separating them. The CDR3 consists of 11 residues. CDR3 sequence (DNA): TGTGCCAGCAGCTCGGAATACGAGCAGTACTTC. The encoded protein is CASSSEYEQYF.

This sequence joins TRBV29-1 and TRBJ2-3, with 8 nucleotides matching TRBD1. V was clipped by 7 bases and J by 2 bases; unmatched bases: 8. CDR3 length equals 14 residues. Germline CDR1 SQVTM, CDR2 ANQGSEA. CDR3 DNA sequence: TGCAGCGGGACAGGGAGATTACTCACAGATACGCAGTATTTT. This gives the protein CSGTGRLLTDTQYF.

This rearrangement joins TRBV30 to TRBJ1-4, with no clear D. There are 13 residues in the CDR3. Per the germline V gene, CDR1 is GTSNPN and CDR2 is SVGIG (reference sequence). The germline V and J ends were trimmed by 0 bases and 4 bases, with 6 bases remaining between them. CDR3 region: CAWSVLNNEKLFF. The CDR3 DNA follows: TGTGCCTGGAGTGTACTCAATAATGAAAAACTGTTTTTT. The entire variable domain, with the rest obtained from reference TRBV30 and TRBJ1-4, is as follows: SQTIHQWPATLVQPVGSPLSLECTVEGTSNPNLYWYRQAAGRGLQLLFYSVGIGQISSEVPQNLSASRPQDRQFILSSKKLLLSDSGFYLCAWSVLNNEKLFFGSGTQLSVL.

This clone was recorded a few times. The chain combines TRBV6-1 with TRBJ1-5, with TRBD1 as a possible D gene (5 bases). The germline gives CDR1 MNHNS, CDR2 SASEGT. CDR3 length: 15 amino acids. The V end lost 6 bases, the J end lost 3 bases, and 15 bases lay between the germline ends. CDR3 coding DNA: TGTGCCAGCAGCTCCCAGGGATTGTCCAATCAGCCCCAGCATTTT. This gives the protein CASSSQGLSNQPQHF.

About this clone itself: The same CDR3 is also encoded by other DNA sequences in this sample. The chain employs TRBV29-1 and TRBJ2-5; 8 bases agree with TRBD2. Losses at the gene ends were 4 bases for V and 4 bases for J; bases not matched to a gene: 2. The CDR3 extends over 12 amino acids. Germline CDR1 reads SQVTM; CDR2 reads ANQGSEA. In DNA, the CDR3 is TGCAGCGTTGTGGCGGGAGGAGAGACCCAGTACTTC. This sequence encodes CSVVAGGETQYF. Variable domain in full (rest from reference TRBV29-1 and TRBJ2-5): SAVISQKPSRDICQRGTSLTIQCQVDSQVTMMFWYRQQPGQSLTLIATANQGSEATYESGFVIDKFPISRPNLTFSTLTVSNMSPEDSSIYLCSVVAGGETQYFGPGTRLLVL.

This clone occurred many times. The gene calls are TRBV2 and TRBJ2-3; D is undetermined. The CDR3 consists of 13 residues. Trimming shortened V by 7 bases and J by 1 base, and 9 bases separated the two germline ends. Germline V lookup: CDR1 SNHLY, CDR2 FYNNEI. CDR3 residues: CASKATGTDTQYF. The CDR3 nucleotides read TGTGCCAGCAAGGCCACCGGCACAGATACGCAGTATTTT.

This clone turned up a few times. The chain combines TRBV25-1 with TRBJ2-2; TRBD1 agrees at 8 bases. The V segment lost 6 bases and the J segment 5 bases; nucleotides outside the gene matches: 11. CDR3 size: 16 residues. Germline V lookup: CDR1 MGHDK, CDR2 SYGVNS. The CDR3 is CASSPPGHRGTGELFF. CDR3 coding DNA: TGTGCCAGCAGCCCTCCGGGACACAGGGGGACCGGGGAGCTGTTTTTT.

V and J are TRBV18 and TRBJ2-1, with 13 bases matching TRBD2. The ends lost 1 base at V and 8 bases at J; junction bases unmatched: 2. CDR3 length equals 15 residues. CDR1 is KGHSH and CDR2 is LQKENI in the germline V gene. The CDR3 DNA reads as TGTGCCAGCTCACCACGGACTAGCGGGGGAGATGAGCAGTTCTTC. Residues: CASSPRTSGGDEQFF.

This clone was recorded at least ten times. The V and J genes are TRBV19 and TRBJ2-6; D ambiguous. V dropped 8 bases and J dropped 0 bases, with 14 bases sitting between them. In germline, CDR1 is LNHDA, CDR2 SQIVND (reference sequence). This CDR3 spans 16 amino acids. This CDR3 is CASGPGQSSGANVLTF. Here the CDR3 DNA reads TGTGCCAGTGGACCGGGCCAAAGCTCTGGGGCCAACGTCCTGACTTTC. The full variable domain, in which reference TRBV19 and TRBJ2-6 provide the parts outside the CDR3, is DGGITQSPKYLFRKEGQNVTLSCEQNLNHDAMYWYRQDPGQGLRLIYYSQIVNDFQKGDIAEGYSVSREKKESFPLTVTSAQKNPTAFYLCASGPGQSSGANVLTFGAGSRLTVL.

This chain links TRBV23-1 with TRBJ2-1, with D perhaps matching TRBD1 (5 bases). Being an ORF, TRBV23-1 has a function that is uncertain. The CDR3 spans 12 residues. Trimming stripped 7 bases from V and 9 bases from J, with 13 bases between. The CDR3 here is CASNQHRLEQFF. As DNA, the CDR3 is TGCGCCAGCAACCAACACAGGCTTGAGCAGTTCTTC.

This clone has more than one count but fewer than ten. CDR3 protein: CASSLRTGVGNIQYF. CDR3 sequence (DNA): TGTGCCAGCAGCTTACGGACAGGGGTCGGAAACATTCAGTACTTC. The chain employs TRBV13 and TRBJ2-4, with 9 bases aligning to TRBD1. The CDR3 consists of 15 residues. V was pared by 2 bases and J by 6 bases, with 5 bases of the junction left unmatched. Looked up from germline, CDR1 is PRHDT and CDR2 is FYEKMQ (reference sequence).

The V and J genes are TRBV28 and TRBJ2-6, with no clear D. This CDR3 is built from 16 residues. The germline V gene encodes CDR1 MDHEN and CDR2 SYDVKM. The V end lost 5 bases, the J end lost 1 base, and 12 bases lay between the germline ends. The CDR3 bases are TGTGCCAGCAGTCCCCATATTACATCTGGGGCCAACGTCCTGACTTTC. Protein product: CASSPHITSGANVLTF.

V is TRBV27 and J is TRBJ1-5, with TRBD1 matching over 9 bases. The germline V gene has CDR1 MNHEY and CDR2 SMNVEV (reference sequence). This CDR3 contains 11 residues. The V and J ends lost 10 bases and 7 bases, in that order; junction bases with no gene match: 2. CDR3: CANTGGQPQHF. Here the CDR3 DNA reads TGTGCCAACACAGGGGGCCAGCCCCAGCATTTT.